This T cell receptor (beta chain) was profiled in a study of PD-1 blockade in classical Hodgkin lymphoma. Broader study findings: Complete responders matched newly diagnosed patients in baseline diversity. Exclusion covered patients beginning nivolumab under 1 year post-ASCT. The study reported lower baseline TCR diversity in newly diagnosed patients than in healthy donors.

The assay was immunoSEQ multiplex PCR, and TCRdb's table has in-frame clones only and misses some. In the table there are 150,000 or so clones, nearly 80% of which are singletons. The patients all showed relapse after autologous stem cell transplantation, while their brentuximab vedotin exposure varied. On this clone itself: Its antigen is currently unknown.

CDR3 length: 17 amino acids. Germline CDR1 and CDR2: WSHSY and SAAADI. V lost 6 bases, J lost 6 bases, and 9 bases stayed unmatched. The source is a human donor with classical Hodgkin lymphoma. V usage is TRBV10-2 and J usage is TRBJ2-2; 14 bases fit TRBD2. The material was peripheral blood mononuclear cells (PBMCs), obtained before the second cycle of nivolumab. The CDR3 DNA sequence: TGCGCCAGCAGAGATAGACTAGCGGGGGGGCCGTCCGGGGAGCTGTTTTTT. Translation: CASRDRLAGGPSGELFF.